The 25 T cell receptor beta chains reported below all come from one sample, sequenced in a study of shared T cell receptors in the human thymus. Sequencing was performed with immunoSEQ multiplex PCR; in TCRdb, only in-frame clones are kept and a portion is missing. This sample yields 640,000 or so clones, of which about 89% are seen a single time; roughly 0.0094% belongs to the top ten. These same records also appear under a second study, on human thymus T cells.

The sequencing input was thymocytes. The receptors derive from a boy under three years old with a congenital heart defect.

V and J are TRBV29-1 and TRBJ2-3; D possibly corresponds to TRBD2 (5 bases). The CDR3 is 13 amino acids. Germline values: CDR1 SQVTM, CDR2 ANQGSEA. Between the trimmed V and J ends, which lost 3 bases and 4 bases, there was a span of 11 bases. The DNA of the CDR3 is TGCAGCGTTGAGCTAACTAGAGCAGATACGCAGTATTTT. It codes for CSVELTRADTQYF.

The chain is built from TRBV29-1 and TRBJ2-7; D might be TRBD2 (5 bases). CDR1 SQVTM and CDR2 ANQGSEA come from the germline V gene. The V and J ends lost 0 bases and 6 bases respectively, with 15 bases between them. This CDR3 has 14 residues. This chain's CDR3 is CSVEDVEDSGEQYF. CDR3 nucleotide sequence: TGCAGCGTTGAAGATGTGGAGGACTCGGGCGAGCAGTACTTC.

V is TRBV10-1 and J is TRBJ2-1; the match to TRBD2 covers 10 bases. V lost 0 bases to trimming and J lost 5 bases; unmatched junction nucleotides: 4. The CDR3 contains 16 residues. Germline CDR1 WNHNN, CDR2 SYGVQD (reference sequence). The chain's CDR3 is CASSESTSGMNNEQFF. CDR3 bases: TGCGCCAGCAGTGAGTCAACTAGCGGGATGAACAATGAGCAGTTCTTC.

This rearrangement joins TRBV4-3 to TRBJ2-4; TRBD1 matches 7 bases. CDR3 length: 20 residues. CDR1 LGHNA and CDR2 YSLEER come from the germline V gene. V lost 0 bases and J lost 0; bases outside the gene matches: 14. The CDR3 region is CASSQELLDRILLAKNIQYF. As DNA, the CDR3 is TGCGCCAGCAGCCAAGAACTATTGGACAGGATACTTTTAGCCAAAAACATTCAGTACTTC.

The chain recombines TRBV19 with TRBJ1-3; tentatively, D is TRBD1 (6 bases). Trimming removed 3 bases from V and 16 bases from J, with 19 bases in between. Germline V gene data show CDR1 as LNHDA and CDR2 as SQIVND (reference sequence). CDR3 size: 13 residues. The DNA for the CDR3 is TGTGCCAGTAGTATTCCGGCAGGGGCCGCATTGTATTTT. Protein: CASSIPAGAALYF.

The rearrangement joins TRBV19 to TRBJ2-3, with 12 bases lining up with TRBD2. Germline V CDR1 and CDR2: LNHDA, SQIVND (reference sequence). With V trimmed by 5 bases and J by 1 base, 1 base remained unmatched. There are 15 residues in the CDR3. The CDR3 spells CASSGTSGCTDTQYF. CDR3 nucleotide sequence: TGTGCCAGTAGTGGGACTAGCGGGTGCACAGATACGCAGTATTTT.

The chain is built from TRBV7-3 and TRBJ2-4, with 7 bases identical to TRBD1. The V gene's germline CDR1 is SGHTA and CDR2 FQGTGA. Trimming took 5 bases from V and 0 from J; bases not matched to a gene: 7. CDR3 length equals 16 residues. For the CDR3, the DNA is TGTGCCAGCAGCCCAGACAGGGCCCTAGCCAAAAACATTCAGTACTTC. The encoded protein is CASSPDRALAKNIQYF.

For the CDR3, the DNA is TGTGCCAGCAGCGTAGGAATATCTAGCGGGGGGGGTGAGACCCAGTACTTC. Its protein product is CASSVGISSGGGETQYF. The chain links TRBV9 to TRBJ2-5, with 12 bases identical to TRBD2. V was pared by 0 bases and J by 5 bases, with 8 bases of the junction left unmatched. The CDR3 loop spans 17 amino acids. The V gene's germline CDR1 is SGDLS and CDR2 YYNGEE.

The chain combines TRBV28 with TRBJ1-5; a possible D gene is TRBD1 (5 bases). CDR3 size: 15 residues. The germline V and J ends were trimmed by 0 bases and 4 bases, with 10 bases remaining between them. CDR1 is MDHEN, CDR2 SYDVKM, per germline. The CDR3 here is CASSLWGPVNQPQHF. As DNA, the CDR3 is TGTGCCAGCAGTTTATGGGGGCCGGTAAATCAGCCCCAGCATTTT.

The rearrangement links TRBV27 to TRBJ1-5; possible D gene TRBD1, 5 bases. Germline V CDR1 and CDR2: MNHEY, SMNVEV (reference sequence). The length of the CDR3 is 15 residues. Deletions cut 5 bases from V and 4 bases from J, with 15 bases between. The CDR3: CASSPYVRGNQPQHF. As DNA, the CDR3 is TGTGCCAGCAGTCCCTATGTTCGGGGGAATCAGCCCCAGCATTTT.

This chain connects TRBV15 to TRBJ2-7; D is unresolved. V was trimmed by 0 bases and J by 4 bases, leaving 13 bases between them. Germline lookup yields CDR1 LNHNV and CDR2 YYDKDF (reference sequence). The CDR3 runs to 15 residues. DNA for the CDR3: TGTGCCACCAGCAGAGATGGCGGCAGTCGGTACGAGCAGTACTTC. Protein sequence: CATSRDGGSRYEQYF.

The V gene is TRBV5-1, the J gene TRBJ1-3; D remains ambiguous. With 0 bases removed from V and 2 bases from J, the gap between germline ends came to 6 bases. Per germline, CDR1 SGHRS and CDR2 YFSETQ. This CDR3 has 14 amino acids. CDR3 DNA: TGCGCCAGCAGCTTGGCCACTCCTGGAAACACCATATATTTT. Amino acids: CASSLATPGNTIYF.

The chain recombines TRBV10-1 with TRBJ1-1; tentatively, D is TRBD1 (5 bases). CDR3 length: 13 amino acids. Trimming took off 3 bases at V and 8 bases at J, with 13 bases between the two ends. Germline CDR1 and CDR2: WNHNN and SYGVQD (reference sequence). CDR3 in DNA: TGCGCCAGCAGTGAAACGGGGGTAACCGAAGCTTTCTTT. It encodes CASSETGVTEAFF.

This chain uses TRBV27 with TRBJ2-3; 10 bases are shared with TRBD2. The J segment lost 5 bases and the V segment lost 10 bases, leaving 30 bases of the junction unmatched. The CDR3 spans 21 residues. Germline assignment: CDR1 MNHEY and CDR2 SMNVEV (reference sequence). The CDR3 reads CATCPQHRGPIAGGGQDTQYF. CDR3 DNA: TGTGCCACCTGTCCACAGCACAGGGGACCTATAGCGGGAGGTGGTCAAGATACGCAGTATTTT.

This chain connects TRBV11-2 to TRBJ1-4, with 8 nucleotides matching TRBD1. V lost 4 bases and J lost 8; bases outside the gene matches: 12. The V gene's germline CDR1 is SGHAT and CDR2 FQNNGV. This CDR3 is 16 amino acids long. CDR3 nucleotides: TGTGCCAGCAGCTCCCGACACCGGGACAGGAACGAAAAACTGTTTTTT. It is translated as CASSSRHRDRNEKLFF.

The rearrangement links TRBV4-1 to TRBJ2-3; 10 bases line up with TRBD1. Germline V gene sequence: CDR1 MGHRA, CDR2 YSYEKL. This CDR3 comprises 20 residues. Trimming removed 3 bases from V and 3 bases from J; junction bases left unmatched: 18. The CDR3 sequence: CASSHFSGTGDGSSTDTQYF. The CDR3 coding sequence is TGCGCCAGCAGCCATTTTTCAGGGACAGGGGATGGATCTTCGACAGATACGCAGTATTTT.

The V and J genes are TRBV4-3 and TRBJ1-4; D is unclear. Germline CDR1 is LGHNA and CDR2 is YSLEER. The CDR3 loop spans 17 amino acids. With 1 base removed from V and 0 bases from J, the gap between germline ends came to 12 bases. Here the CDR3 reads CASSQAEDTSTNEKLFF. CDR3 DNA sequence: TGCGCCAGCAGCCAAGCGGAGGATACATCAACTAATGAAAAACTGTTTTTT.

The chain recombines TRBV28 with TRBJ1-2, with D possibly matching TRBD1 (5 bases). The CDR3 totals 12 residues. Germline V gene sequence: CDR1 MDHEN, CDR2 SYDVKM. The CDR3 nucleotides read TGTGTCGCTGGGGGGGTGAACTATGGCTACACCTTC. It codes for CVAGGVNYGYTF.

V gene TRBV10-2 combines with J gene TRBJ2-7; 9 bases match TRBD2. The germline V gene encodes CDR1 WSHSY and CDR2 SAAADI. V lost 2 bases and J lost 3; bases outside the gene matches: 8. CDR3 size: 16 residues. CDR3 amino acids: CASSEPTSGPLYEQYF. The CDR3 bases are TGCGCCAGCAGTGAGCCAACTAGCGGGCCTCTCTACGAGCAGTACTTC.

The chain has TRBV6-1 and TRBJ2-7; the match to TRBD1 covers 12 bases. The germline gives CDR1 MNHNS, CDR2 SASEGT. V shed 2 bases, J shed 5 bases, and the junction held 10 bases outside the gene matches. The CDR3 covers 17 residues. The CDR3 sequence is CASSEMLLGQGADEQYF. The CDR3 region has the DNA TGTGCCAGCAGTGAAATGCTCTTGGGACAGGGGGCCGACGAGCAGTACTTC.

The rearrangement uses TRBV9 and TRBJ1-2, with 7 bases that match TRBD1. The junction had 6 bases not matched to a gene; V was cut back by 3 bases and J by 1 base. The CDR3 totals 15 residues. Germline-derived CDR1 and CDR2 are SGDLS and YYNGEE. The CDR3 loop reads CASSGRQGHNYGYTF. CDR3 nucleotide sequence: TGTGCCAGCAGCGGCCGACAGGGCCATAACTATGGCTACACCTTC.

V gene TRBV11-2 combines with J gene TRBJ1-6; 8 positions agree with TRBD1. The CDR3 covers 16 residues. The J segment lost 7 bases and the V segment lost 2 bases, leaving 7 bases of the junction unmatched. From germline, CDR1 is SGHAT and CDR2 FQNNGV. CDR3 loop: CASSLTGQGKNSPLHF. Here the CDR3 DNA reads TGTGCCAGCAGCTTAACAGGACAGGGAAAAAATTCACCCCTCCACTTT.

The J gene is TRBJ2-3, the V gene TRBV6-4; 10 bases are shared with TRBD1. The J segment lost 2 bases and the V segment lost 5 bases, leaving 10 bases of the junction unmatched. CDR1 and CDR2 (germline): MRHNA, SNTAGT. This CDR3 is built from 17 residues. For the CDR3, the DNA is TGTGCCAGCAGTAAGCCGGGACAGGGGATATTCACAGATACGCAGTATTTT. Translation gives CASSKPGQGIFTDTQYF.

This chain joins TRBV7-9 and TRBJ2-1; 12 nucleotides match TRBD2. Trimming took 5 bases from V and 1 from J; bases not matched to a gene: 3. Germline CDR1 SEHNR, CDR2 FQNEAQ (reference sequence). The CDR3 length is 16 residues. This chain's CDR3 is CASSPGTSGSYNEQFF. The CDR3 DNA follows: TGTGCCAGCAGCCCCGGGACTAGCGGGTCCTACAATGAGCAGTTCTTC. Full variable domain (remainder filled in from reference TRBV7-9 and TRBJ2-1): DTGVSQNPRHKITKRGQNVTFRCDPISEHNRLYWYRQTLGQGPEFLTYFQNEAQLEKSRLLSDRFSAERPKGSFSTLEIQRTEQGDSAMYLCASSPGTSGSYNEQFFGPGTRLTVL.

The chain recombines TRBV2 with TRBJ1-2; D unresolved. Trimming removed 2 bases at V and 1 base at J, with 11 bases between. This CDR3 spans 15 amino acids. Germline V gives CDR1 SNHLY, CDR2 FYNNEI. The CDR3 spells CASSEFEGNNYGYTF. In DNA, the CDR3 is TGTGCCAGCAGTGAATTTGAGGGAAATAACTATGGCTACACCTTC.